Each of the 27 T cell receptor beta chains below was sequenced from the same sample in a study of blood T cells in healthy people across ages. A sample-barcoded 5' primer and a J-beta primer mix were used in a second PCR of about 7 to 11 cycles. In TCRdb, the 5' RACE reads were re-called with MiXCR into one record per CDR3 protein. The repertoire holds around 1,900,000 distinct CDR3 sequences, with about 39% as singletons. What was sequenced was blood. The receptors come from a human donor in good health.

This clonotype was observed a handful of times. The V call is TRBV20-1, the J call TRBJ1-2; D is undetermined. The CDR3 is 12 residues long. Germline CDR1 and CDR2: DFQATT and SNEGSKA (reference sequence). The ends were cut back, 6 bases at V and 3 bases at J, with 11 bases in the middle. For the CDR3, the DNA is TGCAGTGCCCCACCAGCCTACTATGGCTACACCTTC. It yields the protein CSAPPAYYGYTF.

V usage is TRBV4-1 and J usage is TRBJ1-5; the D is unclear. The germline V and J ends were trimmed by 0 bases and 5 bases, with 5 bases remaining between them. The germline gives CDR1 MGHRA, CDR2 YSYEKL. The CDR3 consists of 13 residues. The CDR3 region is CASSQESDQPQHF. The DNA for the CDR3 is TGCGCCAGCAGCCAAGAGAGTGATCAGCCCCAGCATTTT.

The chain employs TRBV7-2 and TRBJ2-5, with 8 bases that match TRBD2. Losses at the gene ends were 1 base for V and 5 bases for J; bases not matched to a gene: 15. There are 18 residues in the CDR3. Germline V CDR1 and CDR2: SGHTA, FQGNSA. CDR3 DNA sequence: TGTGCCAGCAGCTTAGGACGCGCAGCGGGGGCCGGGCTGGAGACCCAGTACTTC. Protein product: CASSLGRAAGAGLETQYF.

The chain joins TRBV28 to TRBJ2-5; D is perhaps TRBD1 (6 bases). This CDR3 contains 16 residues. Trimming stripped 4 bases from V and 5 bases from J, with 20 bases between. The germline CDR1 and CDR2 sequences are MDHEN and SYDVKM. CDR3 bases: TGTGCCAGCAGTTCCTCAATACAGGGAATGGAGGAGACCCAGTACTTC. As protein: CASSSSIQGMEETQYF.

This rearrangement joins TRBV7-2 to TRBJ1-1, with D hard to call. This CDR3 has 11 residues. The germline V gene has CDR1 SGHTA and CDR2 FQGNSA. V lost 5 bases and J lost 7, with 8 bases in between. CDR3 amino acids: CASSPHNEAFF. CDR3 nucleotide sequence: TGTGCCAGCAGCCCCCATAATGAAGCTTTCTTT. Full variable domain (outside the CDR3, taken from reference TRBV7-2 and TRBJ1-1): GAGVSQSPSNKVTEKGKDVELRCDPISGHTALYWYRQSLGQGLEFLIYFQGNSAPDKSGLPSDRFSAERTGGSVSTLTIQRTQQEDSAVYLCASSPHNEAFFGQGTRLTVV.

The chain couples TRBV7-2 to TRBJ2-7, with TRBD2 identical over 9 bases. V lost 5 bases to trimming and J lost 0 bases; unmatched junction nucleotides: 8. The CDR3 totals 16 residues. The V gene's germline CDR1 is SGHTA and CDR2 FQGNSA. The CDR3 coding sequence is TGTGCCAGCAGCCGAAACCCTAGCGGGGTCTCCTACGAGCAGTACTTC. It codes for CASSRNPSGVSYEQYF.

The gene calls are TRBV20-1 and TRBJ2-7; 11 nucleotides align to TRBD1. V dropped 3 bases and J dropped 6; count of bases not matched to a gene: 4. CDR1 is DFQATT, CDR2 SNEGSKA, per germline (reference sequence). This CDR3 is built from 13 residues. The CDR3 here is CSASRTGGPEQYF. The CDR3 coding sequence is TGCAGTGCTAGCCGGACAGGGGGCCCCGAGCAGTACTTC.

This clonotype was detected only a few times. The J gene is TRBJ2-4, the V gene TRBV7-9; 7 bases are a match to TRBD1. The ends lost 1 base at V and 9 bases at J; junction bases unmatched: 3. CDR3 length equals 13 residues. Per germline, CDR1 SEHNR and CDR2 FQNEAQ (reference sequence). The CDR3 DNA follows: TGTGCCAGCAGCTTAGTTGAGGGGGCCATTCAGTACTTC. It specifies CASSLVEGAIQYF.

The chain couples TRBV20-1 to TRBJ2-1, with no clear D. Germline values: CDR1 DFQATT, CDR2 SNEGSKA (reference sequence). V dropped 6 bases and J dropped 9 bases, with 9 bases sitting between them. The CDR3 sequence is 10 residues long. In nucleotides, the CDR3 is TGCAGTGCCTCCCGACTTGAGCAGTTCTTC. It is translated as CSASRLEQFF.

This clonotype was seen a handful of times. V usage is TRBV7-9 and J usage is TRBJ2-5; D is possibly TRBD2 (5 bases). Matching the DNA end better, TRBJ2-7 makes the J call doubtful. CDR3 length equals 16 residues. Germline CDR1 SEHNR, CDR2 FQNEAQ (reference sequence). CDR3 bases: TGTGCCAGCAGCACCAGAGGGCAGGTCGAGAGTTACGAGCAGTACTTC. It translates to CASSTRGQVESYEQYF.

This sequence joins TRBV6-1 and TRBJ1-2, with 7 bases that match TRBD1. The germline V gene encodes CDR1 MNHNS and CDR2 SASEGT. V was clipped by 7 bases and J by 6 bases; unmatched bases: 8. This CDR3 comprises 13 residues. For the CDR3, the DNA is TGTGCCAGCAATAACAGGGGCATCAATGGCTACACCTTC. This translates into CASNNRGINGYTF.

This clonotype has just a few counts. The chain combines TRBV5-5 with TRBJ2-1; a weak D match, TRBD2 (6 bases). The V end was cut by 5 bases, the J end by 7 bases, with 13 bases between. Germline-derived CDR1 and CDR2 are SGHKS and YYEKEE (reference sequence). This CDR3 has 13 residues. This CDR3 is CASRPLGGNEQFF. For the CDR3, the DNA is TGTGCCAGCAGGCCCCTCGGGGGTAATGAGCAGTTCTTC.

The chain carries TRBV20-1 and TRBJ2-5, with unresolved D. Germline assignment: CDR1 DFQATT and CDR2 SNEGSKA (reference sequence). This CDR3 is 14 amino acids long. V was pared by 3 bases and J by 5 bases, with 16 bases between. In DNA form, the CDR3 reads TGCAGTGCTAGTATCCCTAAGGACCTCGAGACCCAGTACTTC. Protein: CSASIPKDLETQYF.

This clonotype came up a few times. Written as DNA, the CDR3 is TGTGCCAGCAGTTTCGCCGACAGGGGTGGCGAGCAGTACTTC. Translating it yields CASSFADRGGEQYF. The chain links TRBV6-5 to TRBJ2-7; TRBD1 matches at 8 bases. Germline trimming cut 4 bases from V and 6 bases from J; bases unmatched to any gene: 8. The germline V gene encodes CDR1 MNHEY and CDR2 SVGAGI. The CDR3 spans 14 residues.

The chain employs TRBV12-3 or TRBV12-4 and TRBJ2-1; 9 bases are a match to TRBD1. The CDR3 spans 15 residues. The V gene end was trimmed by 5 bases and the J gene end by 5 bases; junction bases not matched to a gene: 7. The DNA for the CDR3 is TGTGCCAGCAGTCTCTACGGGACAGGGAACAATGAGCAGTTCTTC. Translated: CASSLYGTGNNEQFF.

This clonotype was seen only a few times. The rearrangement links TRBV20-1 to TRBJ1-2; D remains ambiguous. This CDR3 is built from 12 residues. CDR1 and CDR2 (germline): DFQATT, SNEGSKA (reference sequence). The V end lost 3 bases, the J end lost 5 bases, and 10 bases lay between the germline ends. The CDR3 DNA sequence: TGCAGTGCTAGTTACCGAGAGTATGGCTACACCTTC. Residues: CSASYREYGYTF.

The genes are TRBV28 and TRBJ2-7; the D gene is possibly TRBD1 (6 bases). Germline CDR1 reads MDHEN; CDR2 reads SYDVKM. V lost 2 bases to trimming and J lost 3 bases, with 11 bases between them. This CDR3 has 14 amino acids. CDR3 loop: CASSLQGPNYEQYF. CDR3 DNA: TGTGCCAGCAGTTTACAGGGGCCAAACTACGAGCAGTACTTC.

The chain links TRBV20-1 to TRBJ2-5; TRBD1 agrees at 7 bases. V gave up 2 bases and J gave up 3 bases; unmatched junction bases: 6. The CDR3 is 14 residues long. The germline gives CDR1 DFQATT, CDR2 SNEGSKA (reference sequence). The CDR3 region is CSARWDSDKETQYF. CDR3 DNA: TGCAGTGCTAGATGGGACAGTGATAAAGAGACCCAGTACTTC.

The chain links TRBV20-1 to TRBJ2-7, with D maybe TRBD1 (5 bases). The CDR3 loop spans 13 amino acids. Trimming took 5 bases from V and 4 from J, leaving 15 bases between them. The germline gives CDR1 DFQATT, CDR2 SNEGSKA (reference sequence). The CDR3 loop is CSASESRAYEQYF. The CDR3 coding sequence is TGCAGTGCTTCGGAGAGCAGGGCGTACGAGCAGTACTTC.

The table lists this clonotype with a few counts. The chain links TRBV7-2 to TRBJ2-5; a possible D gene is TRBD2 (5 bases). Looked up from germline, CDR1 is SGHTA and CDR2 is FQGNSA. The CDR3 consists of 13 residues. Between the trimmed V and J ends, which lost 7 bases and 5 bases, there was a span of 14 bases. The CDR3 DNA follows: TGTGCCAGCAACTACCCAGGCGGGGAGACCCAGTACTTC. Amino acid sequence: CASNYPGGETQYF.

CDR3 amino acids: CASSQGIGTSKVEQYF. The CDR3 DNA reads TGTGCCAGCAGCCAGGGGATCGGGACTAGCAAGGTCGAGCAGTACTTC. The V gene is TRBV3-1, the J gene TRBJ2-7; 9 positions agree with TRBD2. CDR1 and CDR2 (germline): LGHDT, YNNKEL (reference sequence). The CDR3 has 16 residues. J was trimmed by 6 bases and V by 3 bases; bases with no gene match: 12.

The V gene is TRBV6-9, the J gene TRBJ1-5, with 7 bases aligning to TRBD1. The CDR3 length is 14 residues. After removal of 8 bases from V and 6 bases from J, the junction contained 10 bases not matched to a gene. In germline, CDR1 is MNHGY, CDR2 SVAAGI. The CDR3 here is CASRGRQGGQPQHF. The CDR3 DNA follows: TGTGCCAGCCGGGGACGGCAGGGGGGTCAGCCCCAGCATTTT.

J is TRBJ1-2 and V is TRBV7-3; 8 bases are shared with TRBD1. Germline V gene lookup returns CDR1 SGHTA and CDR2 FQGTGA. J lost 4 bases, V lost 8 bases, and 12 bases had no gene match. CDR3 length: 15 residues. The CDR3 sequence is CASGEQGGRVYGYTF. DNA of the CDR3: TGTGCCAGCGGCGAACAGGGGGGGAGAGTCTATGGCTACACCTTC.

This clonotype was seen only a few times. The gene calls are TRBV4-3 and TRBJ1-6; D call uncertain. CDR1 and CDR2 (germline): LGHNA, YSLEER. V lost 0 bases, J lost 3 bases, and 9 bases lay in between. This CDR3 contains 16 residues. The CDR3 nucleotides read TGCGCCAGCAGCCAAGAGCACAGCGACTATAATTCACCCCTCCACTTT. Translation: CASSQEHSDYNSPLHF.

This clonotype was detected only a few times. The CDR3 spells CASSRAVRPNEQYF. In nucleotides, the CDR3 is TGCGCCAGCAGCCGGGCAGTCCGACCCAACGAGCAGTACTTC. J is TRBJ2-7 and V is TRBV4-1; unclear D gene. Trimming stripped 4 bases from V and 5 bases from J, with 15 bases between. The CDR3 length is 14 residues. The germline V gene has CDR1 MGHRA and CDR2 YSYEKL.

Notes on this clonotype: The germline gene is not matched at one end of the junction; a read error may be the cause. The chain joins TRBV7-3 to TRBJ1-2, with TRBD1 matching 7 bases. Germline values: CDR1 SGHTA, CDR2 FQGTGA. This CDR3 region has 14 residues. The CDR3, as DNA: TGTGTCAGCAGCTGGGACAGTGGGGACTATGGCTACACCTTC. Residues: CVSSWDSGDYGYTF. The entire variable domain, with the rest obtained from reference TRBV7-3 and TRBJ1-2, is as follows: GAGVSQTPSNKVTEKGKYVELRCDPISGHTALYWYRQSLGQGPEFLIYFQGTGAADDSGLPNDRFFAVRPEGSVSTLKIQRTERGDSAVYLCVSSWDSGDYGYTFGSGTRLTVV.

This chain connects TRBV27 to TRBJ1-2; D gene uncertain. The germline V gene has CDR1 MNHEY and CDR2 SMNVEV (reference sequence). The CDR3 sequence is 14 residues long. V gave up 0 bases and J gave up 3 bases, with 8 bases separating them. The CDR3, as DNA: TGTGCCAGCAGTTTATCGATATTCGACTATGGCTACACCTTC. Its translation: CASSLSIFDYGYTF.